Detailed here is one TCR beta chain. This clone was seen only once. Its antigen remains unidentified. It has no much larger one-base neighbor in the sample; base qualities were not kept. This record belongs to a study of blood T cell repertoires in COVID-19 (dated by TCRdb to 2018 to 2020). Notes on the research overall: Samples from collaborators originated in the United States, Italy and Spain and spanned both the acute and convalescent phases of COVID-19. The prospective study material was composed of cDNA or gDNA derived from T cells, B-cell-depleted T cells, or PBMCs. The dataset comprised deeply sampled blood TCRbeta repertoires from subjects exposed to, actively infected with, or recovered from COVID-19. A freely available public database, intended as a resource for researchers studying the immune response to SARS-CoV-2, is where the repertoires were released. Samples were obtained from the ongoing ImmuneRACE study (first 160 participants) and from 1,000 to 1,500 subjects provided by 6 global collaborators. A de-identified subject ID, COVID-19 status, age in years and sex were almost always included in the sample metadata. HLA class I and class II types, where available, came from metadata supplied by the sample provider rather than from assay-based typing. Broader findings and caveats from the paper: How much clinical and demographic metadata was included differed by source and by participant, and the metadata was provided uncurated.

Another Seattle source contributed samples from volunteer blood donors who had recovered from COVID-19. Each collaborating institution followed its own protocols to collect whole blood in K2EDTA tubes. For TCRbeta analysis, collaborators shipped samples in one of three forms: frozen whole blood, isolated PBMCs, or DNA extracted from either of those sample types. The immunoSEQ Assay, a bias-controlled multiplex PCR, was used to amplify TCRbeta CDR3 regions from genomic DNA. The authors' pipeline ran thus. The number of nucleated cells in each sample was estimated by amplification of reference gene primers within the assay. To quantify the absolute abundance of each unique TCRbeta CDR3 rearrangement, sequence reads were collapsed and filtered. For each sample, productive Simpson clonality was calculated by taking the square root of Simpson's diversity index across productive rearrangements. In TCRdb, the immuneACCESS table is reduced to in-frame sequences with V and J assigned. These tables do not hold every clone; where another copy was compared, an unresolved V gene accounts for under half, and the others remain unexplained. V and J calls and clone size follow that table, whereas D and trimming were derived from the DNA. The sample profile shows 200,000 to 250,000 clones; around 88% of them were found once. Just over 3% of the sample is held by the ten biggest clonotypes.

The CDR3 runs 15 residues from the cysteine to the phenylalanine. This entry keeps only the CDR3 DNA: 45 bases, framed from base 1. CDR1 and CDR2 are drawn from the germline V gene (reference sequence): MNHEY, SMNVEV. Trimming leaves V shorter by 6 bases and J shorter by 6 bases, with the junction holding 9 bases beyond the gene matches. Sequencing was done on a sample of peripheral blood. The TCR was taken from a woman in her 30s who had recovered from COVID-19. The rearranged chain carries TRBV27 and TRBJ2-7; 12 middle bases align to TRBD1. The CDR3 region: CASRLTGTGGLEQYF. The DNA is TGTGCCAGCAGACTCACGGGGACAGGGGGCCTCGAGCAGTACTTC.